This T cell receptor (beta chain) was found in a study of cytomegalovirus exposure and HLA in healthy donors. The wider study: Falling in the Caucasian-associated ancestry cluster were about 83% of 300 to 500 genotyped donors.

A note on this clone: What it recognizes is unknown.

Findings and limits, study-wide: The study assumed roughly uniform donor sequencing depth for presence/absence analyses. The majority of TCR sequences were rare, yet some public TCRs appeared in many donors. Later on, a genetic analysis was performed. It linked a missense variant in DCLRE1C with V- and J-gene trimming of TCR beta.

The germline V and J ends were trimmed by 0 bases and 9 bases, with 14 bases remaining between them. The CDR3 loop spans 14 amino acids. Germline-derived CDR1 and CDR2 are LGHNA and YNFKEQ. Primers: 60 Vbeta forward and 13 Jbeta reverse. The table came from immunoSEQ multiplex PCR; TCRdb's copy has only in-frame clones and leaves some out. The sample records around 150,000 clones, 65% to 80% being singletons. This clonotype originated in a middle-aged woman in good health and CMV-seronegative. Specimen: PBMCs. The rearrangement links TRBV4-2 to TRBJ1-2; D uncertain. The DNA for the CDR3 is TGTGCCAGCAGCCAAGACCGACTCGTTCTCAGCTACACCTTC. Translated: CASSQDRLVLSYTF.